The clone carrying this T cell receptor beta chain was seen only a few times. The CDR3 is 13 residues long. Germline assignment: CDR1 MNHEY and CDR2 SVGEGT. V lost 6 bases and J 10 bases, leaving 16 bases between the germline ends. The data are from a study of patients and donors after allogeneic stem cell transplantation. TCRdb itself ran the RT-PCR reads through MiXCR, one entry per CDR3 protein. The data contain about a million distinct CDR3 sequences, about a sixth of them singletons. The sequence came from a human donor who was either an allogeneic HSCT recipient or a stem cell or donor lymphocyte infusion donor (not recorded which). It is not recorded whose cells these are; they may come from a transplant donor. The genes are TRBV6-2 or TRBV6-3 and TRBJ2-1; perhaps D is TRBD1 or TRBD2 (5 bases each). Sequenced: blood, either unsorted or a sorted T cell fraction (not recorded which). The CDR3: CASSGDPWGEQFF. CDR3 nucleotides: TGTGCCAGCAGCGGGGACCCATGGGGAGAGCAGTTCTTC.